Presented here are 4 T cell receptor beta chains from one specimen sequenced in a study of blood T cell repertoires in COVID-19. Libraries were prepared by immunoSEQ multiplex PCR; TCRdb keeps only in-frame clonotypes and omits some of them. Of about 320,000 clones listed, 80% to 90% are singletons. The material sequenced was PBMCs or T cells enriched from blood (not recorded which). The receptors stem from a woman aged 18-29 years who had recovered from COVID-19.

V is TRBV27 and J is TRBJ1-2; D is possibly TRBD1 (6 bases). The V end lost 5 bases, the J end lost 0 bases, and 13 bases lay between the germline ends. In germline, CDR1 is MNHEY, CDR2 SMNVEV (reference sequence). CDR3 length equals 15 residues. CDR3 residues: CASSHGTPANYGYTF. CDR3 DNA: TGTGCCAGCAGTCACGGGACACCAGCTAACTATGGCTACACCTTC.

The rearrangement uses TRBV19 and TRBJ1-4; 9 nucleotides line up with TRBD1. Germline trimming cut 8 bases from V and 8 bases from J; bases unmatched to any gene: 6. The CDR3 consists of 13 residues. From germline, CDR1 is LNHDA and CDR2 SQIVND (reference sequence). The CDR3 region has the DNA TGTGCCAGTCGAAGACAGGGGGGGGAAAAACTGTTTTTT. Amino acids: CASRRQGGEKLFF.

This chain uses TRBV7-3 with TRBJ2-1; the match to TRBD1 covers 8 bases. Looked up from germline, CDR1 is SGHTA and CDR2 is FQGTGA. This CDR3 has 15 residues. Germline trimming cut 0 bases from V and 8 bases from J; bases unmatched to any gene: 6. The CDR3 loop reads CASSLTAGGGYEQFF. The CDR3 coding sequence is TGTGCCAGCAGCTTAACGGCAGGGGGCGGGTATGAGCAGTTCTTC.

The chain is built from TRBV19 and TRBJ2-3; TRBD2 matches at 9 bases. The germline CDR1 and CDR2 sequences are LNHDA and SQIVND (reference sequence). This CDR3 spans 14 amino acids. J lost 3 bases, V lost 7 bases, and 5 bases had no gene match. CDR3 sequence (DNA): TGTGCCAGTACCTTAGCGGGAGCGACAGATACGCAGTATTTT. This translates into CASTLAGATDTQYF.